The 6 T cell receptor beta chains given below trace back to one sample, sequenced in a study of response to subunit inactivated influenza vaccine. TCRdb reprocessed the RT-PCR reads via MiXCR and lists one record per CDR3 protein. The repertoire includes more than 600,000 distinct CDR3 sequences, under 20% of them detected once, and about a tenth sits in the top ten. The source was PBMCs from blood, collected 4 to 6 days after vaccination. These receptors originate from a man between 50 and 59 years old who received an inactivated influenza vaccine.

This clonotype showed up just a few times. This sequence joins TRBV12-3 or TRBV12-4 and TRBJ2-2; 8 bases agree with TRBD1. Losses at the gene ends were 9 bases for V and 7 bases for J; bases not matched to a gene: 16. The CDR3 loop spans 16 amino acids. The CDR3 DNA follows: TGTGCCAGTTCAGCTGACAGGGGCGCAGAGGACGGGGAGCTGTTTTTT. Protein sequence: CASSADRGAEDGELFF.

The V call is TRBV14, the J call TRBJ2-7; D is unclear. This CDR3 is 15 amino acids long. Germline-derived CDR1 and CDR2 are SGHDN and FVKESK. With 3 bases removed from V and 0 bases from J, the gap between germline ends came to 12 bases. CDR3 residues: CASSQLGRSSYEQYF. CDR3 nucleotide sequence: TGTGCCAGCAGCCAGTTAGGACGGAGCTCCTACGAGCAGTACTTC.

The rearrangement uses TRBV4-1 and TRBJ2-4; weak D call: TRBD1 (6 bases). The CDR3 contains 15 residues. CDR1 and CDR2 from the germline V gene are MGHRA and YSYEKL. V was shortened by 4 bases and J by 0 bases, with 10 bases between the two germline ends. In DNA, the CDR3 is TGCGCCAGCAGCCGGGGACACCTAGCCAAAAACATTCAGTACTTC. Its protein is CASSRGHLAKNIQYF.

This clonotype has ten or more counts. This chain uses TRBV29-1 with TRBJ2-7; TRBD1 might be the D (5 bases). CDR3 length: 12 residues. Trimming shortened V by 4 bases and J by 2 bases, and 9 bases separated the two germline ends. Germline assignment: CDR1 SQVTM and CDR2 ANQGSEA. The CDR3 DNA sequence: TGCAGCGTTGTGAAGGACACCTACGAGCAGTACTTC. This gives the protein CSVVKDTYEQYF.

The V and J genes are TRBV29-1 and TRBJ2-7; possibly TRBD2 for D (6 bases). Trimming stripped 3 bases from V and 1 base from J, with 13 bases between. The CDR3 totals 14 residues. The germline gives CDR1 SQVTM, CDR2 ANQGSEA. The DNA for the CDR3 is TGCAGCGTTGACATCGGGCGGGGATCCTACGAGCAGTACTTC. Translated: CSVDIGRGSYEQYF.

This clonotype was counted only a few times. CDR3 DNA sequence: TGCGCCAGCAGCCAAGATGGGCGGGAGTACAATGAGCAGTTCTTC. It yields the protein CASSQDGREYNEQFF. The J gene is TRBJ2-1, the V gene TRBV4-3, with TRBD2 matching over 7 bases. This CDR3 is 15 amino acids long. Trimming cost V 0 bases and J 4 bases; bases outside gene matches: 3. CDR1 and CDR2 from the germline V gene are LGHNA and YSLEER.